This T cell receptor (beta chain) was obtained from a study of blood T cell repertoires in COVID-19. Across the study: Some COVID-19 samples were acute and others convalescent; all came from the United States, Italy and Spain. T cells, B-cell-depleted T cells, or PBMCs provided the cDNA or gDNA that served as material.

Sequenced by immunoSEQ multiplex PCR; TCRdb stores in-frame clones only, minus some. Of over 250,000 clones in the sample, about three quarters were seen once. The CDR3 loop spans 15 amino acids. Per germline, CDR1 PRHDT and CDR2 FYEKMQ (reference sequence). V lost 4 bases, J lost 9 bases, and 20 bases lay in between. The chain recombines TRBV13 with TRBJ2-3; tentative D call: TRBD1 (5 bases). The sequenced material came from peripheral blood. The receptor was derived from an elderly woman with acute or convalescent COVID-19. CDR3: CASSSPDSDSVTQYF. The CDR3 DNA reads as TGTGCCAGCAGCTCACCCGACAGCGATTCGGTGACGCAGTATTTT.